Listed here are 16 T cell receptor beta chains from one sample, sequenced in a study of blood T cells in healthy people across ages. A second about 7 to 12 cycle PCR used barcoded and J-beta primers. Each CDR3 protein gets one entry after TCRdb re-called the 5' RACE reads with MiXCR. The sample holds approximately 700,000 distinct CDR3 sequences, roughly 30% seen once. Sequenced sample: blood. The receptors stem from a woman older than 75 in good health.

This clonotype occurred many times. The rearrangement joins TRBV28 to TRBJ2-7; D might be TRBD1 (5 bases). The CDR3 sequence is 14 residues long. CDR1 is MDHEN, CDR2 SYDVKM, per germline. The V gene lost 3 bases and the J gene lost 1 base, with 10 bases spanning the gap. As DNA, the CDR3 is TGTGCCAGCAGTTTCGGCAGGGATTCCTACGAGCAGTACTTC. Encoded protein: CASSFGRDSYEQYF.

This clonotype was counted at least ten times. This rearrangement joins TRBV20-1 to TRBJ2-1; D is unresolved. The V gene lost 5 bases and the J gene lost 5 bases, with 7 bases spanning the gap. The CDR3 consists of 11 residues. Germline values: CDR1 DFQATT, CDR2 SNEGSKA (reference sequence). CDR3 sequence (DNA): TGCAGTGCTGGCAGAGACAATGAGCAGTTCTTC. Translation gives CSAGRDNEQFF.

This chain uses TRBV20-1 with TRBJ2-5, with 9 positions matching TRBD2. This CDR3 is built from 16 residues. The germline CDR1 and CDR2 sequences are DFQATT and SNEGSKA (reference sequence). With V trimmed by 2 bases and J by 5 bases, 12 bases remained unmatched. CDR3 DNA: TGCAGTGCTAGAAGGGGTCGCGGGGGGGCCGTTGAGACCCAGTACTTC. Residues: CSARRGRGGAVETQYF.

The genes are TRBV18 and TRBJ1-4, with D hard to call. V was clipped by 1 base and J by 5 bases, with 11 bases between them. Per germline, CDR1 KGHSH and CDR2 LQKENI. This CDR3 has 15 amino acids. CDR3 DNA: TGTGCCAGCTCACCACTGCAACGGGTAAATGAAAAACTGTTTTTT. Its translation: CASSPLQRVNEKLFF.

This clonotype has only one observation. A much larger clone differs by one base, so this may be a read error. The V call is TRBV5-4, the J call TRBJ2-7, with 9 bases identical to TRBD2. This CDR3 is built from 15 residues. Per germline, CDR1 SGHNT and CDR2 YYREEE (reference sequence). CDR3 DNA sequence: TGTGCCTGCAGCCCCCCAGCGGGGGGAAACTACGAGCAGTACTTC. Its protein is CACSPPAGGNYEQYF.

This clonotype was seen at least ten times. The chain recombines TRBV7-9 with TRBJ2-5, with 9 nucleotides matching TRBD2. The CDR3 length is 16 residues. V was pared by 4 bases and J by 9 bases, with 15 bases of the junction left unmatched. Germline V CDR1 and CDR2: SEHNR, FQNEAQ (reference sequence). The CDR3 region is CASSSESGLAPWAQYF. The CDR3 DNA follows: TGTGCCAGCAGCTCCGAATCGGGACTAGCTCCGTGGGCCCAGTACTTC.

Written as DNA, the CDR3 is TGTGCCAGCAGAAGGAACAGGGGGCACACCTTC. It encodes CASRRNRGHTF. The chain has TRBV12-3 or TRBV12-4 and TRBJ1-2; 9 bases match TRBD1. The CDR3 totals 11 residues. V lost 6 bases to trimming and J lost 12 bases; unmatched junction nucleotides: 5.

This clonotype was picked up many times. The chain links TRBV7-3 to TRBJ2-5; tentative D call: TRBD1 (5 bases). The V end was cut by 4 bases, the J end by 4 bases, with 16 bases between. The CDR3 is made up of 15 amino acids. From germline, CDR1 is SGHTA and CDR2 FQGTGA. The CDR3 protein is CASSSGPSSPETQYF. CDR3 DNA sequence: TGTGCCAGCAGCTCAGGGCCCTCAAGCCCAGAGACCCAGTACTTC.

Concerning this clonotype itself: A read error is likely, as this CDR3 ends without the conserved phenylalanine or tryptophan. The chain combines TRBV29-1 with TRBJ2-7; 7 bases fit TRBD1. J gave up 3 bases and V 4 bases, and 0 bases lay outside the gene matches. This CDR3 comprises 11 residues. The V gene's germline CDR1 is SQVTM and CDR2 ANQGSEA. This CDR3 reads CSVGDSYEQYL. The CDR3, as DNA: TGCAGCGTTGGGGACAGCTACGAGCAGTACTTA.

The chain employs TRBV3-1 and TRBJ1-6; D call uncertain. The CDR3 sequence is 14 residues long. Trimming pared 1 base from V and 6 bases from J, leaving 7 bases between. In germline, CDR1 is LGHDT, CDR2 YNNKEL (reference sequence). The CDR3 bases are TGTGCCAGCAGCCAAGGGGAGCGTAATTCACCCCTCCACTTT. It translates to CASSQGERNSPLHF.

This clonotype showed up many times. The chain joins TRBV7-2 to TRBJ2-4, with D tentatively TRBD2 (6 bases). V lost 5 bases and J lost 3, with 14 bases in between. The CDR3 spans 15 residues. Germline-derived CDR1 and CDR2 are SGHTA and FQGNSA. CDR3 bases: TGTGCCAGCAGCGGGGTGGGAGGAGGCAAAAACATTCAGTACTTC. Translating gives CASSGVGGGKNIQYF.

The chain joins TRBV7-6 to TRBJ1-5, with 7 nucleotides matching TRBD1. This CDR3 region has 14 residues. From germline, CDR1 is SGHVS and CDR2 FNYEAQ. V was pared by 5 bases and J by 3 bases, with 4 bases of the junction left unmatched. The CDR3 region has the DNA TGTGCCAGCAGCCCGGACAGGACCAATCAGCCCCAGCATTTT. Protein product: CASSPDRTNQPQHF.

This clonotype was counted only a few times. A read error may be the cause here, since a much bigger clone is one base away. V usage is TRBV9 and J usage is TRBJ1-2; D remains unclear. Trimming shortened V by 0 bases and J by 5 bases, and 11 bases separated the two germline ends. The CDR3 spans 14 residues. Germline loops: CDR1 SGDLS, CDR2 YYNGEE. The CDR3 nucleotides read TGTGCCAGCAGCGTAGACGGCCCCCGATATGGCTACACCTTC. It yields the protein CASSVDGPRYGYTF.

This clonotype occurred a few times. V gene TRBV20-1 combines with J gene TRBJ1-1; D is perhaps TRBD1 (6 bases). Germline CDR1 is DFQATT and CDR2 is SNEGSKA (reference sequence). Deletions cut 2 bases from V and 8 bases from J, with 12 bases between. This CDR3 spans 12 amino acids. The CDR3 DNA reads TGCAGTGCTAGACGCCAGGGGTGGGAAGCTTTCTTT. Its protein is CSARRQGWEAFF.

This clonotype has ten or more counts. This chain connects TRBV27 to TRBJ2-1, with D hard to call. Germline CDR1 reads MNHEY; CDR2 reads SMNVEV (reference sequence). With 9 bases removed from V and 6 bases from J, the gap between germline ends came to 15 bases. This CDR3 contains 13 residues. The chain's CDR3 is CASGFRAVNEQFF. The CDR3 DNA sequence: TGTGCCAGTGGGTTTCGGGCGGTCAATGAGCAGTTCTTC.

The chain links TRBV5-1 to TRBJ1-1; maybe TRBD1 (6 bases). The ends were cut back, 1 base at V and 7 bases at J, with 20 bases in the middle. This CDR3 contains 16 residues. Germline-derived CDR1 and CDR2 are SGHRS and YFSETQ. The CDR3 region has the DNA TGCGCCAGCAGCTTGAACGCGGACAGCCCTAGGGGTGAAGCTTTCTTT. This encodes CASSLNADSPRGEAFF.